This is a list of T cell receptor beta chains from one sample in a study of T cell responses to AZD1222 COVID-19 vaccine. Using immunoSEQ multiplex PCR, the repertoire was profiled, and TCRdb retains in-frame clones only, with some absent. The table includes fewer than 130,000 clones, roughly 85% detected once. The starting material was peripheral blood, obtained 28 days after the second AZD1222 dose. The receptors were gathered from an adult who received the AZD1222 COVID-19 vaccine. Each CDR3 is given with its conserved first and last residue.

CASSLRGGTEAFF,TRBV18,TRBJ1-1
CASRQGLEISRELFF,TRBV6-5,TRBJ2-2
CASSKVGSTDTQYF,TRBV7-8,TRBJ2-3
CASTEGTGYVEQYF,TRBV6-5,TRBJ2-7
CASTGQGAVYNEQFF,TRBV19,TRBJ2-1
CASSLEGLDYGYTF,TRBV5-1,TRBJ1-2
CASSEGLRTEAFF,TRBV5-4,TRBJ1-1
CASSEKQGVNQPQHF,TRBV27,TRBJ1-5
CASTTIQDDEKLFF,TRBV6-5,TRBJ1-4
CATSRVIGTAEAFF,TRBV15,TRBJ1-1
CASSLRDRGGFAYEQYF,TRBV28,TRBJ2-7
CASSFGSGYEQYF,TRBV27,TRBJ2-7
CASSQERRTGYNSPLHF,TRBV6-2/TRBV6-3,TRBJ1-6
CASRRTAQGTEAFF,TRBV6-5,TRBJ1-1
CAWRQLNSPLHF,TRBV30,TRBJ1-6
CASSPLLGGYTF,TRBV3-1/TRBV3-2,TRBJ1-2
CASSGRQDLETQYF,TRBV28,TRBJ2-5
CAISDGQRDYGYTF,TRBV10-3,TRBJ1-2
CASRNRDTGELFF,TRBV19,TRBJ2-2
CASRKGQGYGYTF,TRBV6-5,TRBJ1-2
CASSMTGPGELFF,TRBV2,TRBJ2-2
CASSDRTGISGTGELFF,TRBV6-4,TRBJ2-2
CAWRPGLAGYYNEQFF,TRBV30,TRBJ2-1
CASSTTGAGSTEAFF,TRBV18,TRBJ1-1
CAISETGYEQYF,TRBV10-3,TRBJ2-7
CASSLSLATNYGYTF,TRBV5-1,TRBJ1-2
CASSSGRVQWETQYF,TRBV5-1,TRBJ2-5
CASSKREDFTDTQYF,TRBV19,TRBJ2-3
CASSRGSNQPQHF,TRBV2,TRBJ1-5
CASSSDRLSNQPQHF,TRBV7-9,TRBJ1-5
CASSSSFTDTQYF,TRBV5-4,TRBJ2-3
CASSLQAGDTGELFF,TRBV6-4,TRBJ2-2
CASSLGLLGSGQLNYGYTF,TRBV7-9,TRBJ1-2
CASSDGSSFTEAFF,TRBV6-1,TRBJ1-1
CASSSDFLSTDTQYF,TRBV25-1,TRBJ2-3
CASSYSKGGVSTEAFF,TRBV6-5,TRBJ1-1
CASSDSRDAGSDEQFF,TRBV6-4,TRBJ2-1
CASSLNRNTEAFF,TRBV11-2,TRBJ1-1
CASTYLPEGTGELFF,TRBV16,TRBJ2-2
CASSSRTSGRSKTQYF,TRBV13,TRBJ2-5
CASSSFRDSTGELFF,TRBV7-9,TRBJ2-2
CASSFLWGNSPLHF,TRBV5-4,TRBJ1-6
CASSLNRMNTEAFF,TRBV5-1,TRBJ1-1
CAISERGGHSSYEQYF,TRBV10-3,TRBJ2-7
CASSPLLDGNLQFF,TRBV14,TRBJ2-1
CASSLTGPSYEQYF,TRBV7-3,TRBJ2-7
CASSGTGNQPQHF,TRBV2,TRBJ1-5
CASSVSGTGGWETQYF,TRBV9,TRBJ2-5
CASSMTGTAYGYTF,TRBV5-1,TRBJ1-2
CASSYSAMGNNEKLFF,TRBV6-5,TRBJ1-4
CASNTGTGGQKLFF,TRBV19,TRBJ1-4
CASSLSSKNTEAFF,TRBV7-9,TRBJ1-1
CAWTGENTEAFF,TRBV30,TRBJ1-1
CASSSTGLNQPQHF,TRBV5-6,TRBJ1-5
CASSLDSDTQYF,TRBV11-3,TRBJ2-3